This T cell receptor beta chain stems from a study of siplizumab effects on memory and regulatory T cells. Study-wide findings and caveats: Siplizumab significantly decreased alloreactive sequences from unstimulated CD4+ memory cells. Assignment of a naive or memory phenotype failed for roughly 75-96% of the proliferating CD4+ or CD8+ clones.

The CDR3 length is 15 residues. The V gene's germline CDR1 is LNHDA and CDR2 SQIVND (reference sequence). V gave up 0 bases and J gave up 7 bases, with 13 bases separating them. The table came from immunoSEQ multiplex PCR; TCRdb's copy has only in-frame clones and leaves some out. The sample includes around 100,000 clones, 80% to 95% seen only once; the top ten take roughly 0.15%. Worth noting for this clone: Its antigen is unknown.

Material for sequencing was CD4+ T cells sorted from blood. This chain joins TRBV19 and TRBJ1-5; D is unclear. The receptor was derived from a human donor in good health. CDR3 residues: CASSIEGGVGQPQHF. The CDR3 nucleotides are TGTGCCAGTAGTATAGAAGGCGGGGTTGGGCAGCCCCAGCATTTT.